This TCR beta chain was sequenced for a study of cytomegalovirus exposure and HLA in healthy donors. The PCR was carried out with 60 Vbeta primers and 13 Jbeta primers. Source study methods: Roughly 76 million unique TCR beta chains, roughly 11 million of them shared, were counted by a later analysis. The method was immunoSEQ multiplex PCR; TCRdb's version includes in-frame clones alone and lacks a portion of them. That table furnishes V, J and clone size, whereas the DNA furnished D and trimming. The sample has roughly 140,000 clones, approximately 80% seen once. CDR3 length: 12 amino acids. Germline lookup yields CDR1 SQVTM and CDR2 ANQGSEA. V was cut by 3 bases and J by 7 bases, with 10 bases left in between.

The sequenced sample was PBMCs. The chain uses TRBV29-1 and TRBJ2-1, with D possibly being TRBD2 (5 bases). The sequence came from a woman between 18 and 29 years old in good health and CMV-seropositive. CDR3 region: CSVDGERNEQFF. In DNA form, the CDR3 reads TGCAGCGTTGATGGGGAGCGGAATGAGCAGTTCTTC.